Below, 7 T cell receptor beta chains from the same sample are listed, as sequenced in a study of T cell responses to AZD1222 COVID-19 vaccine. Using immunoSEQ multiplex PCR, the repertoire was profiled, and TCRdb retains in-frame clones only, with some absent. The sample has over 150,000 clones, 92% seen once. Sequenced here: peripheral blood, sampled on day 0 of AZD1222 vaccination. Receptors were obtained from an adult in good health.

V and J are TRBV12-3 or TRBV12-4 and TRBJ1-2; D unresolved. The CDR3 is 13 amino acids. The V end was cut by 11 bases, the J end by 4 bases, with 17 bases between. The CDR3 nucleotides read TGTGCCGGCTCGCGGGGTCTTGCCTATGGCTACACCTTC. Translation: CAGSRGLAYGYTF.

The chain couples TRBV3-1 (or the pseudogene TRBV3-2) to TRBJ1-4, with 7 bases identical to TRBD1. This CDR3 is 15 amino acids long. The germline V gene encodes CDR1 LGHDT and CDR2 YNNKEL (reference sequence). J was trimmed by 4 bases and V by 5 bases; bases with no gene match: 7. The CDR3 protein is CASSKNRGLNEKLFF. Here the CDR3 DNA reads TGTGCCAGCAGCAAAAACAGGGGTCTTAATGAAAAACTGTTTTTT.

The chain recombines TRBV6-1 with TRBJ1-5; D gene uncertain. Germline V lookup: CDR1 MNHNS, CDR2 SASEGT. This CDR3 region has 13 residues. V lost 3 bases and J 6 bases, leaving 9 bases between the germline ends. The DNA for the CDR3 is TGTGCCAGCAGTGAGGTGAGGAGTCAGCCCCAGCATTTT. This translates into CASSEVRSQPQHF.

The chain has TRBV10-2 and TRBJ1-5, with 9 bases fitting TRBD1. This CDR3 region has 17 residues. In germline, CDR1 is WSHSY, CDR2 SAAADI. J gave up 1 base and V 5 bases, and 9 bases lay outside the gene matches. As DNA, the CDR3 is TGCGCCAGCAGTAGTAACAGGGGGCTATTCAGCAATCAGCCCCAGCATTTT. It is translated as CASSSNRGLFSNQPQHF.

The chain combines TRBV6-5 with TRBJ2-2; 7 nucleotides agree with TRBD1. Germline CDR1 MNHEY, CDR2 SVGAGI. The CDR3 extends over 13 amino acids. V shed 5 bases, J shed 6 bases, and the junction held 3 bases outside the gene matches. For the CDR3, the DNA is TGTGCCAGCAGTCGACAGGGTTCCGGGGAGCTGTTTTTT. This gives the protein CASSRQGSGELFF.

This chain connects TRBV9 to TRBJ1-6; 8 bases are shared with TRBD1. The CDR3 extends over 17 amino acids. From germline, CDR1 is SGDLS and CDR2 YYNGEE. V shed 4 bases, J shed 4 bases, and the junction held 10 bases outside the gene matches. For the CDR3, the DNA is TGTGCCAGCAGCCCCCGATCGCGACAGGGGTATAATTCACCCCTCCACTTT. Its translation: CASSPRSRQGYNSPLHF.

The rearrangement uses TRBV19 and TRBJ1-6, with D unclear. CDR1 is LNHDA, CDR2 SQIVND, per germline (reference sequence). Deletions cut 7 bases from V and 0 bases from J, with 7 bases between. The CDR3 is 14 residues long. Here the CDR3 reads CASNPSSYNSPLHF. The CDR3 DNA reads as TGTGCCAGTAACCCGAGCTCCTATAATTCACCCCTCCACTTT.